A selection of T cell receptor beta chains follows, all from one sample in a study of T cells in Graves' hyperthyroidism and ophthalmopathy. Using its own MiXCR run on the multiplex PCR reads, TCRdb lists one record per CDR3 protein. The sample lists 300,000 or so distinct CDR3 sequences, roughly a fifth occurring once. Sequencing was performed on blood. These receptors came from a woman in her forties or fifties with Graves' hyperthyroidism. Both conserved end residues are part of each CDR3. The D gene is left open where the match is weak. Clone size is not always given. Where it is, it says once, few, many or a class for expanded clones.

V gene	J gene	D gene	clone size	CDR3 protein	CDR3 DNA
TRBV2	TRBJ1-1	.	many	CASSERYTEAFF	TGTGCCAGCAGTGAACGGTACACTGAAGCTTTCTTT
TRBV20-1	TRBJ1-1	.	few	CSARDRERNTEAFF	TGCAGTGCTAGAGATCGGGAAAGGAACACTGAAGCTTTCTTT
TRBV11-2	TRBJ2-3	.	.	CASSAGYTSTDTQYF	TGTGCCAGCAGCGCCGGTTACACTAGCACAGATACGCAGTATTTT
TRBV12-3/TRBV12-4	TRBJ2-1	.	.	CASSLDSEQFF	TGTGCCAGCAGTTTGGACAGCGAGCAGTTCTTC
TRBV20-1	TRBJ1-2	TRBD1	many	CSATGGLNGYTF	TGCAGTGCTACAGGGGGATTAAATGGCTACACCTTC
TRBV6-1	TRBJ1-1	TRBD1	few	CASSYYPGQGEVNTEAFF	TGTGCCAGCAGTTATTACCCGGGACAGGGGGAAGTGAACACTGAAGCTTTCTTT
TRBV10-3	TRBJ2-3	TRBD2	many	CAISGLAGSTDTQYF	TGTGCCATCAGCGGACTAGCGGGATCCACAGATACGCAGTATTTT
TRBV14	TRBJ1-2	.	many	CASSEDGQNYGYTF	TGTGCCAGCAGCGAAGACGGACAGAACTATGGCTACACCTTC
TRBV19	TRBJ1-5	.	few	CASSIMEQGNQPQHF	TGTGCCAGTAGTATAATGGAGCAGGGTAATCAGCCCCAGCATTTT
TRBV28	TRBJ2-7	.	.	CASSGPGEQYF	TGTGCCAGCAGTGGACCGGGCGAGCAGTACTTC
TRBV6-1	TRBJ2-5	TRBD2	many	CASSLTSPETQYF	TGTGCCAGCAGTCTGACTAGCCCAGAGACCCAGTACTTC
TRBV5-5	TRBJ1-1	.	.	CASTVGPKAFF	TGTGCCAGCACCGTGGGACCTAAAGCTTTCTTT
TRBV27	TRBJ2-1	TRBD2	many	CASSLDGGAAYNEQFF	TGTGCCAGCAGTTTAGACGGGGGGGCGGCCTACAATGAGCAGTTCTTC
TRBV9	TRBJ1-2	TRBD1	.	CASSDSGTGNYGYTF	TGTGCCAGCAGCGACTCCGGGACAGGGAACTATGGCTACACCTTC
TRBV6-1	TRBJ2-7	TRBD2	.	CASSEPPAGGYEQYF	TGTGCCAGCAGTGAACCCCCAGCGGGAGGTTACGAGCAGTACTTC
TRBV20-1	TRBJ2-1	TRBD2	many	CSARSGTSVYNEQFF	TGCAGTGCTAGATCCGGGACTAGCGTATACAATGAGCAGTTCTTC
TRBV15	TRBJ1-2	TRBD1	many	CATSPGGGYGYTF	TGTGCCACCAGCCCAGGGGGAGGCTATGGCTACACCTTC
TRBV15	TRBJ2-3	TRBD2	few	CATSLDTGLSTDTQYF	TGTGCCACCAGTCTAGATACGGGACTAAGCACAGATACGCAGTATTTT
TRBV5-1	TRBJ1-4	TRBD1	.	CASSLRPGGGEKLFF	TGCGCCAGCAGCTTGCGGCCAGGGGGTGGTGAAAAACTGTTTTTT
TRBV29-1	TRBJ2-4	.	many	CSVGEQGGIQYF	TGCAGCGTTGGAGAACAGGGTGGGATTCAGTACTTC
TRBV27	TRBJ2-3	TRBD2	.	CASRLAGGGDTQYF	TGTGCCAGCAGACTAGCGGGAGGAGGGGATACGCAGTATTTT
TRBV18	TRBJ1-1	.	.	CASSRGSVNTEAFF	TGTGCCAGCTCACGGGGAAGCGTGAACACTGAAGCTTTCTTT
TRBV10-3	TRBJ1-1	.	.	CAIRSQGLATEAFF	TGTGCCATCAGGTCACAGGGATTGGCCACTGAAGCTTTCTTT
TRBV5-1	TRBJ2-3	TRBD2	many	CASSSGRGGTDTQYF	TGCGCCAGCAGCTCAGGGAGGGGCGGCACAGATACGCAGTATTTT
TRBV7-9	TRBJ2-1	.	many	CASSSVPGGGNEQFF	TGTGCCAGCAGCTCAGTGCCAGGAGGAGGCAATGAGCAGTTCTTC
TRBV20-1	TRBJ2-1	.	many	CSARGGAWNEQFF	TGCAGTGCTAGAGGCGGGGCCTGGAATGAGCAGTTCTTC
TRBV6-1	TRBJ2-2	TRBD1	many	CANHPRGTENTGELFF	TGTGCCAACCATCCCAGAGGGACAGAGAACACCGGGGAGCTGTTTTTT
TRBV2	TRBJ2-7	.	many	CASSAAGYYEQYF	TGTGCCAGCAGTGCGGCGGGGTACTACGAGCAGTACTTC
TRBV15	TRBJ1-1	TRBD1	few	CATSIAGQGDTEAFF	TGTGCCACCAGCATCGCGGGACAGGGTGATACTGAAGCTTTCTTT
TRBV28	TRBJ2-5	.	many	CASSSVRETQYF	TGTGCCAGCAGCTCAGTTCGGGAGACCCAGTACTTC
TRBV5-1	TRBJ2-7	TRBD1	.	CASSLAGTEYEQYF	TGCGCCAGCAGCTTGGCTGGGACAGAGTACGAGCAGTACTTC
TRBV20-1	TRBJ2-3	TRBD2	many	CSARGAAGDPDTQYF	TGCAGTGCTAGAGGGGCAGCGGGAGATCCAGATACGCAGTATTTT
TRBV6-5	TRBJ2-1	.	.	CASLQDSASLNKQFF	TGTGCCAGCCTACAGGATTCGGCCAGTCTCAATAAGCAGTTCTTC
TRBV7-9	TRBJ2-1	TRBD1	.	CASSFTGGAFNEQFF	TGTGCCAGCAGCTTCACAGGGGGCGCTTTCAATGAGCAGTTCTTC
TRBV5-1	TRBJ2-1	TRBD2	many	CASRSGRLSYNEQFF	TGCGCCAGCAGGAGCGGGAGGCTCTCCTACAATGAGCAGTTCTTC
TRBV12-3/TRBV12-4	TRBJ1-5	.	.	CASSLRLQGGVRNQPQHF	TGTGCCAGCAGTTTAAGGTTGCAGGGTGGCGTTCGCAATCAGCCCCAGCATTTT
TRBV15	TRBJ2-3	.	few	CATSRVGTDTQYF	TGTGCCACCAGCAGAGTGGGGACAGATACGCAGTATTTT
TRBV28	TRBJ2-5	.	many	CASTPFYFQETQYF	TGTGCCAGCACCCCCTTTTATTTCCAAGAGACCCAGTACTTC
TRBV7-8	TRBJ1-2	.	many	CASSLGPGYGYTF	TGTGCCAGCAGCTTAGGGCCGGGCTATGGCTACACCTTC
TRBV7-3	TRBJ1-1	.	many	CASSLTQGPNTEAFF	TGTGCCAGCAGCTTAACGCAGGGGCCGAACACTGAAGCTTTCTTT
TRBV28	TRBJ2-3	TRBD2	.	CASSLSGLAGSADTQYF	TGTGCCAGCAGTTTGTCGGGACTAGCGGGGTCCGCAGATACGCAGTATTTT
TRBV5-4	TRBJ2-5	.	few	CASSFGNRPQETQYF	TGTGCCAGCAGCTTTGGTAACAGACCGCAAGAGACCCAGTACTTC
TRBV11-3	TRBJ2-4	.	many	CASSFSGLAKNIQYF	TGTGCCAGCAGCTTTAGCGGACTAGCCAAAAACATTCAGTACTTC
TRBV2	TRBJ1-6	.	many	CASSERGNSPLHF	TGTGCCAGCAGTGAACGGGGGAATTCACCCCTCCACTTT
TRBV27	TRBJ2-1	.	many	CASPRGRGEQFF	TGTGCCAGCCCCCGAGGACGAGGCGAGCAGTTCTTC
TRBV29-1	TRBJ2-7	.	few	CSVEEQSYEQYF	TGCAGCGTTGAAGAACAGAGCTACGAGCAGTACTTC
TRBV28	TRBJ2-6	TRBD2	.	CAAGVSSSGANVLTF	TGTGCCGCGGGGGTCAGTTCCTCTGGGGCCAACGTCCTGACTTTC
TRBV7-2	TRBJ2-7	TRBD2	.	CASSLGTASGIYEQYF	TGTGCCAGCAGCTTAGGAACGGCTAGCGGGATTTACGAGCAGTACTTC